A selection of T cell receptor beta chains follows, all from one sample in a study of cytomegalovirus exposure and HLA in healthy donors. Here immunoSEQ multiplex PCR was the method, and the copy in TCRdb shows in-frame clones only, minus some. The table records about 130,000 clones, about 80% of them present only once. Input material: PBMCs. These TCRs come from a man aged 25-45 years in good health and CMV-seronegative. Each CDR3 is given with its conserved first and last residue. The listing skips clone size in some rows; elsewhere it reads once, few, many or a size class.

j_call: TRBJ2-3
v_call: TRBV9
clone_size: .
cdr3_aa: CASSVDLAGVGTQYF

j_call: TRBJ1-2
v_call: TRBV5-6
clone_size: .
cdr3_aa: CASSLDTDYGYTF

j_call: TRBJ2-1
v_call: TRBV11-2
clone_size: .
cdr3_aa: CASSQFNNEQFF

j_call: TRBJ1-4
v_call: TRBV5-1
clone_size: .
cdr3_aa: CASSLSGGPEKLFF

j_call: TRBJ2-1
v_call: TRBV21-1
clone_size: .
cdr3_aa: CASSKGCSAVVSYNEQFF

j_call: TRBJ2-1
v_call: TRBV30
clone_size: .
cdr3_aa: CAWSKVANEQFF

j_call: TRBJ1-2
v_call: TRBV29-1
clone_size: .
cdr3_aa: CSVGQVNYGYTF

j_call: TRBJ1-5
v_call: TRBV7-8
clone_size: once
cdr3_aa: CASSSEGGINNQPQHF

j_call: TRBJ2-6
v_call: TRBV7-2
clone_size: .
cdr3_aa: CASSLGNAGNVLTF

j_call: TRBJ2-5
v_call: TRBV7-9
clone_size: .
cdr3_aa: CASSFPTGPQETQYF

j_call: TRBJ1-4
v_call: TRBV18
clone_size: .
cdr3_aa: CASSPPSQGAPPANEKLFF

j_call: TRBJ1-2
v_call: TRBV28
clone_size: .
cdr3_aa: CASRPGQGGGYTF

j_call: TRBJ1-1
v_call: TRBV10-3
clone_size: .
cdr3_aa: CAISDRGKVPTEAFF

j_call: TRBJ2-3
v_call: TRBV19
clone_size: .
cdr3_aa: CASSMTSVSTDTQYF

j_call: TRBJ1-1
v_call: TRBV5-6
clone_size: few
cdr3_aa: CASSEDRDTEAFF

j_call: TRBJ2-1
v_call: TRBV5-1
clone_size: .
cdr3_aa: CASSRGLAGGINNEQFF

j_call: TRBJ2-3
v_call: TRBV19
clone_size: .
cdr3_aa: CASSKGSGRDTDTQYF

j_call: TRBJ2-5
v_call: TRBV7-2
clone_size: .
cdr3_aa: CASNPGRGEETQYF

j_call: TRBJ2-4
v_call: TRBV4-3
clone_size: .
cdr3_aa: CASSQQLAGTPPLNIQYF

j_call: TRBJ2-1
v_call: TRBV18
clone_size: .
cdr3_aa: CASSPVGGNEQFF

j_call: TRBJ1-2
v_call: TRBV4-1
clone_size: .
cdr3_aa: CASSPGTGYGYGYTF

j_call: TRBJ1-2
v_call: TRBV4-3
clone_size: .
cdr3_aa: CASSQDKILTANYGYTF

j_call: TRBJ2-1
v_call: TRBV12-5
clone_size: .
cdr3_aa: CASDVIRGQRIPNEQFF

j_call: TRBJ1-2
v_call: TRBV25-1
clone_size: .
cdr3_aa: CASSDRGYGYTF

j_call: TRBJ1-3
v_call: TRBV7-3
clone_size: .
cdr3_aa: CASSLSPRAGNTIYF

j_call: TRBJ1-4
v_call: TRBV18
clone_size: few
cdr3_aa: CASSRQGTNEKLFF

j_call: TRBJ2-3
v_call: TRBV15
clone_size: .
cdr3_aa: CATSRSLATDTQYF

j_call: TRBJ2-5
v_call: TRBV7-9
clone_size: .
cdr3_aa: CASSLAATGAPETQYF

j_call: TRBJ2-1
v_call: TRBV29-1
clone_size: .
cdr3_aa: CSVEMTGGYNEQFF

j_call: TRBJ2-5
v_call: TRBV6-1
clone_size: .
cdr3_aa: CASSREETQYF

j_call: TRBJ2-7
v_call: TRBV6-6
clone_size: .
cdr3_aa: CASSYSSLFGRGEQYF

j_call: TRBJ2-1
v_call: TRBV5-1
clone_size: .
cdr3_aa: CASSLGLAGDRSYNEQFF

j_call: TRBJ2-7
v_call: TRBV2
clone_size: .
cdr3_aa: CASILSPGEYEQYF

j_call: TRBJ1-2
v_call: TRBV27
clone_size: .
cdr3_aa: CASSGGQGYDGYTF

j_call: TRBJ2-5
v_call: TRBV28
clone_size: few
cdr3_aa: CASSFPEEETQYF

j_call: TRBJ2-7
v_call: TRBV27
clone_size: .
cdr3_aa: CASSRSRTGKAEQYF

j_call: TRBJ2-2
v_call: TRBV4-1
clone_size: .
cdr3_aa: CASSQVPGLAVTGELFF

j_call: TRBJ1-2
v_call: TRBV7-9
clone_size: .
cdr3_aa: CASSLSGGPDYGYTF

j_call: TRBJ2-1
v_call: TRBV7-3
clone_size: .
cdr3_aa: CASSGLTESSYNEQFF

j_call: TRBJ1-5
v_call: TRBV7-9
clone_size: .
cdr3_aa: CASSRDRGGNQPQHF

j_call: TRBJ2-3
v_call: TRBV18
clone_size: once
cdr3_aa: CASSPTGDYTDTQYF

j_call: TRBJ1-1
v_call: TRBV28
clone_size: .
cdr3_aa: CASSPQGDWPEAFF

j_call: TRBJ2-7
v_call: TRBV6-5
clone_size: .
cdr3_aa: CASSWGTSEIYEQYF

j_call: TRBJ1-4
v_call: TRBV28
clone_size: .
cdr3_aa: CASSLSATNEKLFF

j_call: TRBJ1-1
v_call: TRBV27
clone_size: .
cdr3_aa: CASSPMGGGNTEAFF

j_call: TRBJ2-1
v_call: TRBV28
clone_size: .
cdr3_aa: CASNTVAGSLDEQFF

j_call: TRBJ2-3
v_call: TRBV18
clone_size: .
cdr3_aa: CASSPFPAQLVTDTQYF

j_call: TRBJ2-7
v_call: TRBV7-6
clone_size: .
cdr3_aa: CASSLELSTSYEQYF

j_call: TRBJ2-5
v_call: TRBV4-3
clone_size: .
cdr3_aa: CASSQTSGSRETQYF

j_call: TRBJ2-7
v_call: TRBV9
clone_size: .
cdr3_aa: CASSVGGTSEDEQYF

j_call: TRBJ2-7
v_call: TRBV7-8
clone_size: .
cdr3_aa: CASSLVTGQGEQYF

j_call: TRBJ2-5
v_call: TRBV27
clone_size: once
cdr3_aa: CASSSRAWETQYF

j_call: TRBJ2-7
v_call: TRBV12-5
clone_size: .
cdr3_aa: CASGAPPGTLIGYEQYF

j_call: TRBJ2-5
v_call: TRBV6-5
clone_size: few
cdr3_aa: CASSPLAGRETQYF

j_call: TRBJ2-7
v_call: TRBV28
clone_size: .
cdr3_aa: CASSPDRLAWSYEQYF

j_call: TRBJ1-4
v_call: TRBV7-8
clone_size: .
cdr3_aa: CASSLAPGQSNEKLFF

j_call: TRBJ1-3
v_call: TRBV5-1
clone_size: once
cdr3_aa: CASSLNVAGQGSGNTIYF

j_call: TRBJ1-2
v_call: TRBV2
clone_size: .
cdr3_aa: CASSAGTGPNYGYTF